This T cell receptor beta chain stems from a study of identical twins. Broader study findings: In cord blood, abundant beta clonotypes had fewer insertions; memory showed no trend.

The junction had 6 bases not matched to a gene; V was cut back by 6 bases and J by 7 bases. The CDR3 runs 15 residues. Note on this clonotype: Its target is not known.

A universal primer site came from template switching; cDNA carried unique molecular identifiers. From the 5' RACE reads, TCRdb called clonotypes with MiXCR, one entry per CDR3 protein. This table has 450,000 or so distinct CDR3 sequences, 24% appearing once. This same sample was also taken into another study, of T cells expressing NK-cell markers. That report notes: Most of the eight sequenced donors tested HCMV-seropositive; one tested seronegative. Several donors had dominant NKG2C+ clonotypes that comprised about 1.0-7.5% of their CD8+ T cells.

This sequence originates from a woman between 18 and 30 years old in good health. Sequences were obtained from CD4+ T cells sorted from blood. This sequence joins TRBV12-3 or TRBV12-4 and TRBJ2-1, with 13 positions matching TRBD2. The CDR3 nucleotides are TGTGCCAGCAGACGACTAGCGGGGGGCGGGAATGAGCAGTTCTTC. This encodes CASRRLAGGGNEQFF.